In this sample, the clone carrying this TCR beta chain turned up a few times. Its antigen is not known. The observed sequence ends 3 residues before the CDR3 terminus, with the missing tail filled in from the germline J gene. The data are from a study of T cell clonality in common variable immunodeficiency. This CDR3 has 14 amino acids. Germline values: CDR1 KGHSH, CDR2 LQKENI. V lost 2 bases and J lost 6; bases outside the gene matches: 3. The study's findings and limits: In common variable immunodeficiency, TCR beta chains reportedly carried fewer deletions and N-nucleotide insertions.

Sequencing was performed with immunoSEQ multiplex PCR; in TCRdb, only in-frame clones are kept and a portion is missing. The sample contains about 26,000 clones, none of them singletons. The source of this sequence is a human donor with common variable immunodeficiency. J is TRBJ1-3 and V is TRBV18, with 8 bases fitting TRBD1. Sequencing input: peripheral blood mononuclear cells. The sequenced CDR3 bases are TGTGCCAGCTCACCAAAGACAGGGGTAAACACC. Translation: CASSPKTGVNT. The whole CDR3 sequence is CASSPKTGVNTIYF.